Listed here are 13 T cell receptor beta chains from one sample, sequenced in a study of neurological immune-mediated disorders. Regarding time point: longitudinal time-point 2. MiXCR, run by TCRdb on the 5' RACE reads, gives a single entry per CDR3 protein. The sample shows some 50,000 distinct CDR3 sequences, around 14% of them seen only once. The material sequenced was PBMCs. These receptors all stem from a male donor with HTLV-1-associated myelopathy (HAM/TSP).

Many counts were recorded for this clonotype. The CDR3 DNA reads as TGTGCCAGCAGCCCCGGGACTAGCGGGTTCCAGACCCAGTACTTC. Protein: CASSPGTSGFQTQYF. V gene TRBV9 combines with J gene TRBJ2-5, with 12 bases that match TRBD2. Germline CDR1 SGDLS, CDR2 YYNGEE. Trimming removed 4 bases from V and 6 bases from J; junction bases left unmatched: 7. The CDR3 runs 15 residues. Filled out from reference TRBV9 and TRBJ2-5, the complete variable domain reads DSGVTQTPKHLITATGQRVTLRCSPRSGDLSVYWYQQSLDQGLQFLIQYYNGEERAKGNILERFSAQQFPDLHSELNLSSLELGDSALYFCASSPGTSGFQTQYFGPGTRLLVL.

V and J are TRBV25-1 and TRBJ2-1; TRBD1 is a possible D gene (5 bases). CDR1 is MGHDK, CDR2 SYGVNS, per germline. Trimming removed 6 bases from V and 7 bases from J, with 16 bases in between. The CDR3 sequence is 14 residues long. CDR3 DNA: TGTGCCAGCAGGGCGGACGGCAGGGTGAATGAGCAGTTCTTC. Translating it yields CASRADGRVNEQFF.

In its sample, this clonotype was seen many times. At one end the junction does not follow the germline gene, possibly because of a read error. The V and J genes are TRBV5-6 and TRBJ2-3; D not certain. This CDR3 has 13 amino acids. Germline V gene sequence: CDR1 SGHDT, CDR2 YYEEEE. The CDR3 is CVSSDTDGTTQYF. The CDR3 region has the DNA TGTGTCAGCAGCGACACGGACGGAACCACGCAGTATTTT.

This clonotype has a count of ten or more. The chain joins TRBV24-1 to TRBJ2-3, with D possibly called TRBD1 or TRBD2 (5 bases each). There are 15 residues in the CDR3. Germline CDR1 reads KGHDR; CDR2 reads SFDVKD. Trimming pared 0 bases from V and 6 bases from J, leaving 12 bases between. The CDR3 DNA is TGTGCCACCAGTGATTTGGCTCCCGGGGCCGATACGCAGTATTTT. This translates into CATSDLAPGADTQYF.

With regard to this clonotype: It may be a read error: a sequence one base away is much more abundant. The chain uses TRBV6-6 and TRBJ2-5; D unclear. The V end was cut by 5 bases, the J end by 5 bases, with 9 bases between. CDR1 and CDR2 (germline): MNHNY, SVGAGI (reference sequence). The CDR3 extends over 12 amino acids. CDR3 nucleotides: TGTGCCAGCAGTCCCACGGATGAGACCCAGTACTTC. Its protein is CASSPTDETQYF.

This clonotype has ten or more counts. This rearrangement joins TRBV29-1 to TRBJ2-1, with 11 bases identical to TRBD1. The germline gives CDR1 SQVTM, CDR2 ANQGSEA. Unmatched junction bases numbered 9, after V lost 2 bases and J lost 0 bases. This CDR3 is built from 18 residues. The CDR3 DNA is TGCAGCGTTGAATTAGGACAGGGGGCTTTTCTCTCCTACAATGAGCAGTTCTTC. Amino acid sequence: CSVELGQGAFLSYNEQFF.

This clonotype was observed many times. This rearrangement joins TRBV5-1 to TRBJ2-3, with a tentative D call TRBD2 (6 bases). In germline, CDR1 is SGHRS, CDR2 YFSETQ. Trimming took off 0 bases at V and 5 bases at J, with 16 bases between the two ends. The CDR3 contains 16 residues. CDR3 sequence reads: CASSLAGDPVLDTQYF. CDR3 bases: TGCGCCAGCAGCTTGGCGGGGGACCCGGTATTAGATACGCAGTATTTT.

The chain employs TRBV27 and TRBJ1-1, with D uncertain. CDR1 and CDR2 (germline): MNHEY, SMNVEV (reference sequence). Deletions cut 5 bases from V and 1 base from J, with 11 bases between. This CDR3 has 14 amino acids. CDR3 protein: CASSDWTGNTEAFF. CDR3 DNA: TGTGCCAGCAGTGATTGGACGGGGAACACTGAAGCTTTCTTT.

This clonotype was detected many times. The chain couples TRBV20-1 to TRBJ2-1; D remains ambiguous. V dropped 2 bases and J dropped 8 bases, with 7 bases sitting between them. Germline V gene data show CDR1 as DFQATT and CDR2 as SNEGSKA (reference sequence). This CDR3 is built from 11 residues. The CDR3 DNA reads TGCAGTGCTAGAAACTCCTATGAGCAGTTCTTC. It is translated as CSARNSYEQFF.

Ten or more counts support this clonotype. The chain joins TRBV11-2 to TRBJ1-6, with D unclear. Germline V gives CDR1 SGHAT, CDR2 FQNNGV. The CDR3 runs 15 residues. V dropped 5 bases and J dropped 7 bases, with 15 bases sitting between them. DNA for the CDR3: TGTGCCAGCAGCCGGATAGGGAGATCGAATTCACCCCTCCACTTT. It specifies CASSRIGRSNSPLHF.

This clonotype was observed many times. The chain joins TRBV15 to TRBJ1-1; D perhaps matches TRBD1 (5 bases). The CDR3 loop spans 18 amino acids. Trimming stripped 5 bases from V and 4 bases from J, with 26 bases between. Germline-derived CDR1 and CDR2 are LNHNV and YYDKDF (reference sequence). CDR3 DNA: TGTGCCACCAGCTCCACCCTTGGGCAGGGCAGAAGGGTCACTGAAGCTTTCTTT. This encodes CATSSTLGQGRRVTEAFF.

This clonotype was found many times. The chain carries TRBV6-6 and TRBJ1-2; the D gene is possibly TRBD1 (5 bases). The CDR3 consists of 12 residues. Trimming shortened V by 0 bases and J by 8 bases, and 7 bases separated the two germline ends. Germline CDR1 and CDR2: MNHNY and SVGAGI (reference sequence). The CDR3 loop reads CASSYSQGGYTF. Here the CDR3 DNA reads TGTGCCAGCAGTTACTCGCAGGGAGGCTACACCTTC.

The V call is TRBV4-3, the J call TRBJ2-3; no clear D gene. In germline, CDR1 is LGHNA, CDR2 YSLEER. V lost 0 bases and J 3 bases, leaving 16 bases between the germline ends. The CDR3 runs to 17 residues. This CDR3 reads CASSQDLEASRTDTQYF. The CDR3 bases are TGCGCCAGCAGCCAAGATCTAGAAGCTAGTAGGACAGATACGCAGTATTTT.